Listed here is a single T cell receptor (beta chain). The sample belongs to a study of blood T cell repertoires in COVID-19. Study information: Sources were T cells, B-cell-depleted T cells, or PBMCs; the material itself was cDNA or gDNA.

TCRdb's table, derived via immunoSEQ multiplex PCR, lists solely in-frame clones and lacks some. Among 200,000 to 300,000 clones listed, 84% were seen once. Per the germline V gene, CDR1 is SGHDT and CDR2 is YYEEEE. Between the trimmed V and J ends, which lost 4 bases and 0 bases, there was a span of 20 bases. The CDR3 extends over 18 amino acids. The V call is TRBV5-6, the J call TRBJ2-1; D is possibly TRBD2 (5 bases). This TCR was sampled from a man aged 45-65 years with acute or convalescent COVID-19. Sequencing used peripheral blood. CDR3 in DNA: TGTGCCAGCAGCCTACGTCGAGGGAGAAAGGGCTCCTACAATGAGCAGTTCTTC. Translating gives CASSLRRGRKGSYNEQFF.